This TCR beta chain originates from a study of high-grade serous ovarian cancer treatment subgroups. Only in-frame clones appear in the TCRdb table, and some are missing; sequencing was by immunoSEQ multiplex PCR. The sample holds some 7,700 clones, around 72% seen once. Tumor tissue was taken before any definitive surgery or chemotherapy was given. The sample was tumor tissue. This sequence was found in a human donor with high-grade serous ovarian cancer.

CDR3 in amino acids: CASSLVQQETQYF. The CDR3 DNA follows: TGTGCCAGCAGCTTAGTGCAGCAAGAGACCCAGTACTTC. The chain carries TRBV7-8 and TRBJ2-5; unclear D gene. The CDR3 length is 13 residues. Germline lookup yields CDR1 SGHVS and CDR2 FQNEAQ. Trimming shortened V by 1 base and J by 2 bases, and 5 bases separated the two germline ends.